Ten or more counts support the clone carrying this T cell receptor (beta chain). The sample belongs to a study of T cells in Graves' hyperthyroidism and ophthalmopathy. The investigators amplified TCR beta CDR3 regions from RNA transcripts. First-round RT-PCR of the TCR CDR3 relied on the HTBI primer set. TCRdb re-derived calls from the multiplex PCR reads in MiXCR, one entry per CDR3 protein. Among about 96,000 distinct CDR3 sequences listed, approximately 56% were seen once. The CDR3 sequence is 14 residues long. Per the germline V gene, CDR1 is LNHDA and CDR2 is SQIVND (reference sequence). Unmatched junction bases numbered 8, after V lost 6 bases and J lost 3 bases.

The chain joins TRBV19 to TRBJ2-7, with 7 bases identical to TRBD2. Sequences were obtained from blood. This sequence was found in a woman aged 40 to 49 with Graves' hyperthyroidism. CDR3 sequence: CASSPASGLYEQYF. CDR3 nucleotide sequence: TGTGCCAGTAGCCCTGCTAGCGGACTCTACGAGCAGTACTTC.